Listed here are 8 T cell receptor beta chains from one sample, sequenced in a study of Graves' ophthalmopathy and Graves' hyperthyroidism. From RNA, the CDR3 regions of TCR beta chains were amplified and sequenced. HTBI primers were employed in first-round RT-PCR, then a second-round multiplex PCR followed. MiXCR, applied by TCRdb to the multiplex PCR reads, yields one record per CDR3 protein. The table lists around 1,200,000 distinct CDR3 sequences, about two fifths of them singletons, with 8.5% to 14% in the top ten. Specimen: peripheral blood or thyroid tissue (not recorded which). The receptors were gathered from an adult man with Graves' hyperthyroidism.

In this sample, this clonotype turned up once. V gene TRBV28 combines with J gene TRBJ1-5, with a tentative D call TRBD1 (5 bases). This CDR3 has 15 residues. The germline gives CDR1 MDHEN, CDR2 SYDVKM. The V end lost 6 bases, the J end lost 6 bases, and 18 bases lay between the germline ends. The CDR3 nucleotides read TGTGCCAGCAGATCCCAGGGAGAGGGTCGTCAGCCCCAGCATTTT. Its protein is CASRSQGEGRQPQHF.

Concerning this clonotype itself: At one end the junction does not follow the germline gene, possibly because of a read error. This rearrangement joins TRBV7-8 to TRBJ1-2; D uncertain. Germline V gene lookup returns CDR1 SGHVS and CDR2 FQNEAQ. CDR3 length: 14 amino acids. The CDR3 DNA reads as TGTGCCTGCAGCTCATCCCATGGGATGGGTGGCTACACCTTC. It yields the protein CACSSSHGMGGYTF.

The CDR3 DNA sequence: TGTGCCAGCAGGAAACACGGCGCCTACGAGCAGTACTTC. Translation gives CASRKHGAYEQYF. This rearrangement joins TRBV6-6 to TRBJ2-7; D is unclear. Germline lookup yields CDR1 MNHNY and CDR2 SVGAGI (reference sequence). The CDR3 has 13 amino acids. Trimming removed 6 bases at V and 2 bases at J, with 11 bases between.

A word on this clonotype: A read error may be the cause here, since a much bigger clone is one base away. The chain joins TRBV7-9 to TRBJ2-7; TRBD2 might be the D (5 bases). The CDR3 runs to 13 residues. Germline loops: CDR1 SEHNR, CDR2 FQNEAQ (reference sequence). The CDR3: CAISQDPPGLCYF. The CDR3 bases are TGTGCCATCAGCCAAGATCCTCCGGGGTTGTGCTACTTC.

The rearrangement joins TRBV12-3 or TRBV12-4 to TRBJ2-5, with 8 bases fitting TRBD2. Trimming at V came to 6 bases and at J to 3 bases, leaving 6 bases not matched to a gene. The CDR3 length is 14 residues. CDR3 coding DNA: TGTGCCAGCAGGAGTAGCGGGGCAAAAGAGACCCAGTACTTC. Translated: CASRSSGAKETQYF.

The rearrangement joins TRBV7-8 to TRBJ1-3; D is perhaps TRBD1 (6 bases). The CDR3 sequence is 17 residues long. Deletions cut 3 bases from V and 0 bases from J, with 15 bases between. CDR1 is SGHVS and CDR2 is FQNEAQ in the germline V gene. The CDR3 here is CASSLDGTTISGNTIYF. In DNA form, the CDR3 reads TGTGCCAGCAGCTTGGATGGGACAACGATCTCTGGAAACACCATATATTTT.

The rearrangement links TRBV7-3 to TRBJ1-1; weak D call: TRBD1 (6 bases). The CDR3 is made up of 15 amino acids. V dropped 3 bases and J dropped 2 bases, with 13 bases sitting between them. Germline V gene data show CDR1 as SGHTA and CDR2 as FQGTGA. CDR3 sequence: CASSFGAGANTEAFF. As DNA, the CDR3 is TGTGCCAGCAGCTTCGGAGCGGGGGCTAACACTGAAGCTTTCTTT. The full variable domain, with the rest looked up from reference TRBV7-3 and TRBJ1-1, is GAGVSQTPSNKVTEKGKYVELRCDPISGHTALYWYRQSLGQGPEFLIYFQGTGAADDSGLPNDRFFAVRPEGSVSTLKIQRTERGDSAVYLCASSFGAGANTEAFFGQGTRLTVV.

This clonotype was recorded many times. This sequence joins TRBV15 and TRBJ1-5; no definite D call. The germline V gene has CDR1 LNHNV and CDR2 YYDKDF (reference sequence). Trimming stripped 0 bases from V and 7 bases from J, with 13 bases between. The CDR3 totals 15 residues. CDR3: CATSRDGEGMQPQHF. DNA for the CDR3: TGTGCCACCAGCAGAGATGGGGAGGGAATGCAGCCCCAGCATTTT.